A single sample gave rise to the 24 T cell receptor beta chains below, sequenced in a study of T-cell memory formation after mild COVID-19. Each CDR3 protein is one row after TCRdb ran MiXCR on the 5' RACE reads. The repertoire holds 150,000 to 200,000 distinct CDR3 sequences, about 9.9% seen once, with approximately 3.8% in the top ten. The source material was PBMCs or a T cell subset sorted from them (not recorded which). Receptors originate from a man between 18 and 29 years old who had mild COVID-19 (a few samples of this study predate the infection). Cell type and time point are not known.

Concerning this clonotype: Germline and junction disagree at one end, which may indicate a read error. The chain joins TRBV3-1 to TRBJ2-1, with unresolved D. The CDR3 sequence is 11 residues long. Per germline, CDR1 LGHDT and CDR2 YNNKEL (reference sequence). CDR3 nucleotide sequence: TGTGCCAGCAGCCAAGCTTCCACCCGGATCTTC. It translates to CASSQASTRIF.

The sample holds a few counts of this clonotype. The V call is TRBV6-5, the J call TRBJ1-2, with 8 bases lining up with TRBD1. CDR3 length: 14 residues. CDR1 is MNHEY, CDR2 SVGAGI, per germline. V was pared by 6 bases and J by 3 bases, with 6 bases of the junction left unmatched. CDR3 loop: CASSRTGSHYGYTF. The CDR3 DNA sequence: TGTGCCAGCAGCCGGACAGGGTCTCACTATGGCTACACCTTC.

This clonotype was detected a few times. The chain combines TRBV11-2 with TRBJ2-7, with unresolved D. Germline CDR1 reads SGHAT; CDR2 reads FQNNGV. V was cut by 3 bases and J by 3 bases, with 6 bases left in between. The CDR3 covers 12 residues. The CDR3 coding sequence is TGTGCCAGCAGCTTCAGCCGCTACGAGCAGTACTTC. As protein: CASSFSRYEQYF.

This chain connects TRBV5-5 to TRBJ1-2; TRBD1 matches 10 bases. Germline values: CDR1 SGHKS, CDR2 YYEKEE (reference sequence). The length of the CDR3 is 17 residues. After removal of 0 bases from V and 4 bases from J, the junction contained 9 bases not matched to a gene. In DNA, the CDR3 is TGTGCCAGCAGCTTGGGACTAGGGACAGGGGTGAGCTATGGCTACACCTTC. This encodes CASSLGLGTGVSYGYTF.

This clonotype has more than one count but fewer than ten. The J gene is TRBJ1-5, the V gene TRBV7-9, with D perhaps TRBD1 (6 bases). CDR3 length equals 15 residues. CDR1 and CDR2 from the germline V gene are SEHNR and FQNEAQ (reference sequence). Trimming removed 1 base at V and 1 base at J, with 8 bases between. CDR3 in amino acids: CASSLGRGSNQPQHF. The CDR3 coding sequence is TGTGCCAGCAGCTTAGGCAGGGGAAGCAATCAGCCCCAGCATTTT.

In this sample, this clonotype turned up a few times. The V gene is TRBV27, the J gene TRBJ2-1, with D perhaps matching TRBD1 (5 bases). This CDR3 region has 11 residues. V lost 7 bases and J 9 bases, leaving 10 bases between the germline ends. CDR1 MNHEY and CDR2 SMNVEV come from the germline V gene (reference sequence). The DNA for the CDR3 is TGTGCCAGCACATCCAGGGCTGAGCAGTTCTTC. Protein sequence: CASTSRAEQFF.

This clonotype was found a few times. V and J are TRBV10-3 and TRBJ2-3; unclear D gene. The V and J ends lost 11 bases and 2 bases respectively, with 17 bases between them. CDR3 length equals 14 residues. Germline values: CDR1 ENHRY, CDR2 SYGVKD. CDR3 in amino acids: CASSKWGLTDTQYF. CDR3 DNA sequence: TGTGCCTCCTCGAAGTGGGGTCTCACAGATACGCAGTATTTT.

Here the CDR3 DNA reads TGTGCCAGCAGTTTAGGTGAAAAACTGTTTTTT. Protein product: CASSLGEKLFF. This chain joins TRBV12-3 or TRBV12-4 and TRBJ1-4, with D unresolved. The CDR3 contains 11 residues. V gave up 1 base and J gave up 7 bases, with 1 base separating them.

This clonotype has more than one count but fewer than ten. The CDR3 here is CASSKTEVTSYTF. The CDR3 DNA is TGTGCCAGCAGTAAGACAGAGGTCACTAGCTACACCTTC. The rearrangement links TRBV7-2 to TRBJ1-2; a weak D match, TRBD1 (5 bases). V lost 6 bases to trimming and J lost 9 bases, with 17 bases between them. This CDR3 comprises 13 residues. From germline, CDR1 is SGHTA and CDR2 FQGNSA.

V is TRBV9 and J is TRBJ1-2; D ambiguous. Trimming cost V 4 bases and J 2 bases, with 9 bases left between them. The CDR3 contains 13 residues. Germline loops: CDR1 SGDLS, CDR2 YYNGEE. CDR3 sequence: CASSIEANYGYTF. In DNA, the CDR3 is TGTGCCAGCAGCATAGAGGCGAACTATGGCTACACCTTC.

This clonotype has more than one count but fewer than ten. The chain couples TRBV18 to TRBJ2-5; TRBD1 matches at 10 bases. CDR1 KGHSH and CDR2 LQKENI come from the germline V gene. The J segment lost 4 bases and the V segment lost 1 base, leaving 9 bases of the junction unmatched. The CDR3 sequence is 17 residues long. CDR3 loop: CASSPQIGQGGRETQYF. CDR3 in DNA: TGTGCCAGCTCACCACAAATCGGACAGGGGGGAAGAGAGACCCAGTACTTC. Complete variable domain (other parts from reference TRBV18 and TRBJ2-5): NAGVMQNPRHLVRRRGQEARLRCSPMKGHSHVYWYRQLPEEGLKFMVYLQKENIIDESGMPKERFSAEFPKEGPSILRIQQVVRGDSAAYFCASSPQIGQGGRETQYFGPGTRLLVL.

This clonotype was observed a handful of times. The rearrangement uses TRBV7-3 and TRBJ2-3, with D possibly being TRBD1 or TRBD2 (5 bases each). V was pared by 2 bases and J by 9 bases, with 15 bases between. The CDR3 sequence is 14 residues long. CDR1 and CDR2 from the germline V gene are SGHTA and FQGTGA. The CDR3 DNA reads as TGTGCCAGCAGCTTAGGGGGTGACCCGACGACGCAGTATTTT. Translating it yields CASSLGGDPTTQYF.

The chain links TRBV11-2 to TRBJ1-4; D gene ambiguous. The V gene's germline CDR1 is SGHAT and CDR2 FQNNGV. The CDR3 contains 13 residues. The V end lost 3 bases, the J end lost 8 bases, and 10 bases lay between the germline ends. The CDR3 region is CASSFAETEKLFF. CDR3 sequence (DNA): TGTGCCAGCAGCTTTGCTGAGACCGAAAAACTGTTTTTT. The complete variable domain, with remaining parts taken from reference TRBV11-2 and TRBJ1-4, reads EAGVAQSPRYKIIEKRQSVAFWCNPISGHATLYWYQQILGQGPKLLIQFQNNGVVDDSQLPKDRFSAERLKGVDSTLKIQPAKLEDSAVYLCASSFAETEKLFFGSGTQLSVL.

This clonotype was seen at least ten times. This sequence joins TRBV7-8 and TRBJ1-2; possible D gene TRBD1, 6 bases. Germline CDR1 and CDR2: SGHVS and FQNEAQ. Deletions cut 10 bases from V and 7 bases from J, with 19 bases between. The CDR3 contains 13 residues. The CDR3 region is CATRAGESGGYTF. The CDR3 DNA follows: TGTGCCACCAGGGCAGGGGAGTCCGGTGGCTACACCTTC.

There are a few counts of this clonotype. At one end, the junction sequence differs from germline, possibly due to a read error. The rearrangement links TRBV3-1 to TRBJ2-1, with D perhaps assigned TRBD1 or TRBD2 (5 bases each). The CDR3 length is 14 residues. Germline V CDR1 and CDR2: LGHDT, YNNKEL (reference sequence). The CDR3: CASSQVQGHNEQFF. For the CDR3, the DNA is TGTGCCAGCAGTCAAGTTCAGGGACACAATGAGCAGTTCTTC.

This clonotype has just a few counts. The rearrangement links TRBV18 to TRBJ2-5; D might be TRBD1 or TRBD2, each matching 6 bases. V dropped 6 bases and J dropped 4 bases, with 18 bases sitting between them. Germline values: CDR1 KGHSH, CDR2 LQKENI. This CDR3 comprises 15 residues. CDR3 sequence reads: CASSPGTQAGETQYF. The DNA of the CDR3 is TGTGCCAGCTCCCCCGGGACACAAGCGGGAGAGACCCAGTACTTC.

Ten or more counts support this clonotype. The rearrangement uses TRBV9 and TRBJ2-1; 15 bases line up with TRBD2. The germline CDR1 and CDR2 sequences are SGDLS and YYNGEE. Trimming took 0 bases from V and 5 from J; bases not matched to a gene: 6. The CDR3 is 18 residues long. The CDR3: CASSVGTSGGVLHNEQFF. DNA of the CDR3: TGTGCCAGCAGCGTAGGGACTAGCGGGGGGGTATTACACAATGAGCAGTTCTTC.

The chain couples TRBV11-3 to TRBJ1-2; 7 bases map to TRBD1. Germline V gene data show CDR1 as SGHNT and CDR2 as YENEEA. V lost 2 bases and J lost 8; bases outside the gene matches: 8. This CDR3 spans 14 amino acids. The CDR3 sequence is CASSLPGQDRGYTF. CDR3 DNA sequence: TGTGCCAGCAGCTTACCCGGACAGGACCGAGGCTACACCTTC.

V usage is TRBV7-2 and J usage is TRBJ2-5; D could derive from TRBD1 or TRBD2 (6 bases each). The CDR3 is 17 residues long. Germline loops: CDR1 SGHTA, CDR2 FQGNSA. V lost 2 bases to trimming and J lost 4 bases, with 20 bases between them. The CDR3 bases are TGTGCCAGCAGCTTAAATGGGGGGCGCTTGGTTGGAGAGACCCAGTACTTC. It encodes CASSLNGGRLVGETQYF.

This clonotype was counted only a few times. V and J are TRBV12-3 or TRBV12-4 and TRBJ2-5; D possibly corresponds to TRBD1 (7 bases). The V end was cut by 7 bases, the J end by 7 bases, with 16 bases between. This CDR3 is 13 amino acids long. In nucleotides, the CDR3 is TGTGCCAGCAACCGACAGGGAGGAGGGACCCAGTACTTC. This sequence encodes CASNRQGGGTQYF.

This clonotype was seen only a few times. The chain is built from TRBV9 and TRBJ1-2, with D uncertain. The CDR3 has 15 amino acids. V was trimmed by 3 bases and J by 5 bases, leaving 17 bases between them. In germline, CDR1 is SGDLS, CDR2 YYNGEE. The CDR3 is CASSATLDPLYGYTF. For the CDR3, the DNA is TGTGCCAGCAGCGCCACCCTGGACCCCCTGTATGGCTACACCTTC.

This clonotype was detected ten times or more. The chain is built from TRBV18 and TRBJ1-1; the D is unclear. The CDR3 contains 13 residues. Trimming shortened V by 4 bases and J by 3 bases, and 9 bases separated the two germline ends. Germline V gene lookup returns CDR1 KGHSH and CDR2 LQKENI. CDR3 amino acids: CASSHGEDTEAFF. The CDR3 bases are TGTGCCAGCTCACATGGGGAAGACACTGAAGCTTTCTTT.

This clonotype was detected only a few times. The rearrangement uses TRBV20-1 and TRBJ2-7, with 9 bases matching TRBD2. Trimming cost V 2 bases and J 3 bases; bases outside gene matches: 5. The CDR3 consists of 14 residues. Germline V gene data show CDR1 as DFQATT and CDR2 as SNEGSKA (reference sequence). The CDR3 coding sequence is TGCAGTGCTAGACCAGGACTAGCGTTCTACGAGCAGTACTTC. This encodes CSARPGLAFYEQYF.

The chain is built from TRBV29-1 and TRBJ2-7, with 10 positions matching TRBD1. Germline V lookup: CDR1 SQVTM, CDR2 ANQGSEA. V lost 5 bases to trimming and J lost 3 bases; unmatched junction nucleotides: 7. The CDR3 length is 14 residues. CDR3 in amino acids: CSVLGQGMSYEQYF. CDR3 sequence (DNA): TGCAGCGTTCTGGGACAGGGGATGAGCTACGAGCAGTACTTC.